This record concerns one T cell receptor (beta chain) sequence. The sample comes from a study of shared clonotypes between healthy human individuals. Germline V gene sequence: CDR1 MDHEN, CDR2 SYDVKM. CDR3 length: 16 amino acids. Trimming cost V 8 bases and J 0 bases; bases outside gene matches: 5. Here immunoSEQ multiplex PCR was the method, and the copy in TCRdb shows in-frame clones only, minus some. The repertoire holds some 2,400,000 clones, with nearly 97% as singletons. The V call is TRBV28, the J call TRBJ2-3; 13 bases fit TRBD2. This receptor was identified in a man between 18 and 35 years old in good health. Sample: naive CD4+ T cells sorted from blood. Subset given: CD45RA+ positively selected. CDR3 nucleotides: TGTGCCAGCGGTACTAGCGGGGGGGTGAGCACAGATACGCAGTATTTT. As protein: CASGTSGGVSTDTQYF.